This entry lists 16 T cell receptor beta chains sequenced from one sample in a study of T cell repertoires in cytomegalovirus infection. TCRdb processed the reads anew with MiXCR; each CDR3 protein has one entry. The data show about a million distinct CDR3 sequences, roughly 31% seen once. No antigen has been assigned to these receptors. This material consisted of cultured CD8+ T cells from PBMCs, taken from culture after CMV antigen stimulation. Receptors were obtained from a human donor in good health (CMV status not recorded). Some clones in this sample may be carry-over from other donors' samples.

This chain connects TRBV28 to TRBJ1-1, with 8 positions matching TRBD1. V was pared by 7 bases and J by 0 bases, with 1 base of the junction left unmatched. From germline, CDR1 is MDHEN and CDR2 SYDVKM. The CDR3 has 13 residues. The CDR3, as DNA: TGTGCCAGCACAGGGGGCCTGAACACTGAAGCTTTCTTT. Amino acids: CASTGGLNTEAFF.

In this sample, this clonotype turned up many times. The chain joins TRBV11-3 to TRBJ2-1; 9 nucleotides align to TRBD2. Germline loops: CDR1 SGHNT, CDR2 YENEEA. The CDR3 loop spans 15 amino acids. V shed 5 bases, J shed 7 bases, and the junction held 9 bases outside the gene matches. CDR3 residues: CASSLSAGGLNEQFF. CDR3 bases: TGTGCCAGCAGCCTGTCCGCGGGGGGGCTAAATGAGCAGTTCTTC.

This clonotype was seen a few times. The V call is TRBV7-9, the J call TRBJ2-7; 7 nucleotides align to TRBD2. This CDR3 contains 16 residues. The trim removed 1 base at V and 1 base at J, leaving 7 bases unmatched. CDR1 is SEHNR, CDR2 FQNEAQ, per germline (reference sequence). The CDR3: CASSLVTAGPSYEQYF. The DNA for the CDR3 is TGTGCCAGCAGCTTAGTGACAGCGGGGCCTTCCTACGAGCAGTACTTC.

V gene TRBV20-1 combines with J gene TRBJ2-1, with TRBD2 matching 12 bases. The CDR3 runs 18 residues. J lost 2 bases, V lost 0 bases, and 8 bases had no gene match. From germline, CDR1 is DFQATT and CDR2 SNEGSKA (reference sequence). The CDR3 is CSAREASGGAVTYNEQFF. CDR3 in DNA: TGCAGTGCTAGAGAGGCTAGCGGGGGGGCAGTGACCTACAATGAGCAGTTCTTC.

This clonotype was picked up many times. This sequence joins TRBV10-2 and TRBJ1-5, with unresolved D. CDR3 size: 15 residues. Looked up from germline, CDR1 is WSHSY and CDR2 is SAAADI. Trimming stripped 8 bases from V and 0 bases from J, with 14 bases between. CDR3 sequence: CASGGGRISNQPQHF. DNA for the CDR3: TGCGCCAGCGGCGGAGGACGGATTAGCAATCAGCCCCAGCATTTT.

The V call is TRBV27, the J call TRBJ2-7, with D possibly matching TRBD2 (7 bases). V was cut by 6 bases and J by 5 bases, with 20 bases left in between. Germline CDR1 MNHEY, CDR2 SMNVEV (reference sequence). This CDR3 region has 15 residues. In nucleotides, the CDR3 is TGTGCCAGCAGCCCACCAGGGAGGGGGGTTAACGAGCAGTACTTC. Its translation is CASSPPGRGVNEQYF.

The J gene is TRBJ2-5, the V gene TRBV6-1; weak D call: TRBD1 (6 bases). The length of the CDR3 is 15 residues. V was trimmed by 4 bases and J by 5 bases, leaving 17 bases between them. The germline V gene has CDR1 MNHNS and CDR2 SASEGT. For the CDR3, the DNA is TGTGCCAGCAGTGGAACCAGGGGCGTGTTGGAGACCCAGTACTTC. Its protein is CASSGTRGVLETQYF.

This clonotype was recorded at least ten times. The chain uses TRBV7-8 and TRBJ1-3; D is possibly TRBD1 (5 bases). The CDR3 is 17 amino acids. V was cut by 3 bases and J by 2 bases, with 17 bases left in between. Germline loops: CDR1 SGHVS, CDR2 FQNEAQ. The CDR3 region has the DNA TGTGCCAGCAGCTTGGGGGGGTATTCGGTGGCTGGAAACACCATATATTTT. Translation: CASSLGGYSVAGNTIYF.

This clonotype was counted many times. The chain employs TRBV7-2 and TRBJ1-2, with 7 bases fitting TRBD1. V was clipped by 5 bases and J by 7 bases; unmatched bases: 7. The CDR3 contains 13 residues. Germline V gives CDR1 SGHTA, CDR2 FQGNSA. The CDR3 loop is CASSPTGAVGYTF. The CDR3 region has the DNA TGTGCCAGCAGCCCTACAGGGGCGGTTGGCTACACCTTC.

The CDR3 is CASSASGGLLGNTEAFF. The CDR3 bases are TGTGCCAGCAGCGCTTCAGGGGGCCTTTTGGGGAACACTGAAGCTTTCTTT. This rearrangement joins TRBV7-6 to TRBJ1-1; 8 bases map to TRBD1. V shed 5 bases, J shed 1 base, and the junction held 12 bases outside the gene matches. The CDR3 spans 17 residues. Germline lookup yields CDR1 SGHVS and CDR2 FNYEAQ.

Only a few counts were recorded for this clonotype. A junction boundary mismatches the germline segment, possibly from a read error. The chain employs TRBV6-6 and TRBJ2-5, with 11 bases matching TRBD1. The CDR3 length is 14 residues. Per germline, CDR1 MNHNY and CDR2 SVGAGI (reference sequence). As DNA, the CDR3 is TGTGCCAGCAGTTACTCCTTACAACCGGGACAGGGGGACTTC. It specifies CASSYSLQPGQGDF.

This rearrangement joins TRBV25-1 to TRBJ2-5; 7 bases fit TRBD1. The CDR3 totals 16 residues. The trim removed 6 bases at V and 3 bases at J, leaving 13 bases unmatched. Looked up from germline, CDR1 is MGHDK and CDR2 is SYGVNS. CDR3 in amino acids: CASSDFMGQTKETQYF. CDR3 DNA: TGTGCCAGCAGCGATTTCATGGGACAGACAAAAGAGACCCAGTACTTC.

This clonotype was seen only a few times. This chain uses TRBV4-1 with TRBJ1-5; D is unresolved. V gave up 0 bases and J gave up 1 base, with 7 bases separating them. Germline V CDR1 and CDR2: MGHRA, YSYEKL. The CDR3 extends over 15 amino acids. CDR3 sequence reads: CASSQEGKSNQPQHF. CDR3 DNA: TGCGCCAGCAGCCAAGAGGGAAAGAGCAATCAGCCCCAGCATTTT.

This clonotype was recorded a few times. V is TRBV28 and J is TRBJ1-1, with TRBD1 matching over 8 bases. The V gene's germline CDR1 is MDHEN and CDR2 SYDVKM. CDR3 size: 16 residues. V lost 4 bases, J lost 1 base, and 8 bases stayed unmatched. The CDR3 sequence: CASSSLQGETNTEAFF. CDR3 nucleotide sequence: TGTGCCAGCAGTTCCCTACAGGGGGAGACGAACACTGAAGCTTTCTTT.

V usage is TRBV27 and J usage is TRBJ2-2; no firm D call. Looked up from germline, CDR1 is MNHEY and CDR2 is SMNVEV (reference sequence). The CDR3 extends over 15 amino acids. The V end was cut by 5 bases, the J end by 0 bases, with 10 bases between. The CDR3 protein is CASSLQIANTGELFF. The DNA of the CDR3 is TGTGCCAGCAGTCTCCAGATTGCGAACACCGGGGAGCTGTTTTTT.

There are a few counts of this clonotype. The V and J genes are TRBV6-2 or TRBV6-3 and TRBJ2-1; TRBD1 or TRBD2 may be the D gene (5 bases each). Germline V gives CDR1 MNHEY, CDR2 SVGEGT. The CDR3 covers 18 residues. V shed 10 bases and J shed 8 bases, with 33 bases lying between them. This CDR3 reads CATLPRERMGPTSYEQFF. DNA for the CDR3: TGTGCCACCCTACCCCGAGAACGGATGGGACCCACATCCTATGAGCAGTTCTTC.